Below, 22 T cell receptor beta chains from the same sample are listed, as sequenced in a study of Graves' ophthalmopathy and Graves' hyperthyroidism. Amplification of the TCR beta CDR3 regions used RNA transcripts (as template). Scientists carried out first-round RT-PCR using HTBI primers and then a second-round multiplex PCR. TCRdb reprocessed the multiplex PCR reads via MiXCR and lists one record per CDR3 protein. The sample includes a few hundred thousand distinct CDR3 sequences, about 17% of them seen just once. Material for sequencing was peripheral blood. The source is an adult woman with stable Graves' hyperthyroidism.

This clonotype was recorded at least ten times. The J gene is TRBJ2-5, the V gene TRBV29-1; 7 bases are shared with TRBD1. Trimming cost V 3 bases and J 5 bases; bases outside gene matches: 9. This CDR3 region has 14 residues. Germline values: CDR1 SQVTM, CDR2 ANQGSEA. The CDR3 coding sequence is TGCAGCGTTGATAAGCTAGGGGGCATGGAGACCCAGTACTTC. Translation: CSVDKLGGMETQYF.

The chain has TRBV15 and TRBJ2-2; 12 nucleotides line up with TRBD2. The CDR3 is 16 amino acids. V trimming: 5 bases; J trimming: 7 bases; junction bases outside the gene matches: 8. Germline V gene sequence: CDR1 LNHNV, CDR2 YYDKDF (reference sequence). The CDR3 loop reads CATSPWTSGEVGELFF. The CDR3 DNA follows: TGTGCCACCAGCCCTTGGACTAGCGGGGAAGTCGGGGAGCTGTTTTTT.

The table lists this clonotype with many counts. This chain joins TRBV20-1 and TRBJ1-1, with TRBD1 matching over 8 bases. This CDR3 has 14 residues. V lost 6 bases, J lost 2 bases, and 8 bases stayed unmatched. The V gene's germline CDR1 is DFQATT and CDR2 SNEGSKA (reference sequence). The CDR3 protein is CSARGQVGNTEAFF. The DNA of the CDR3 is TGCAGTGCCCGGGGACAGGTTGGTAACACTGAAGCTTTCTTT.

This clonotype has ten or more counts. The J gene is TRBJ2-2, the V gene TRBV28, with TRBD1 identical over 8 bases. The ends lost 6 bases at V and 4 bases at J; junction bases unmatched: 10. Germline CDR1 and CDR2: MDHEN and SYDVKM. The CDR3 covers 16 residues. The CDR3 region has the DNA TGTGCCAGCAGACCAGGACAGGGAGTTATCACCGGGGAGCTGTTTTTT. Translating gives CASRPGQGVITGELFF.

This clonotype was counted ten times or more. The rearrangement links TRBV27 to TRBJ2-7; 8 bases line up with TRBD2. The CDR3 has 14 amino acids. The J segment lost 5 bases and the V segment lost 2 bases, leaving 5 bases of the junction unmatched. In germline, CDR1 is MNHEY, CDR2 SMNVEV (reference sequence). This chain's CDR3 is CASSLIAGTDEQYF. DNA for the CDR3: TGTGCCAGCAGTTTAATAGCGGGAACAGACGAGCAGTACTTC.

This clonotype was recorded at least ten times. This chain links TRBV5-6 with TRBJ2-7; TRBD1 agrees at 8 bases. With V trimmed by 4 bases and J by 4 bases, 10 bases remained unmatched. The CDR3 is made up of 15 amino acids. The germline V gene has CDR1 SGHDT and CDR2 YYEEEE. The CDR3 DNA follows: TGTGCCAGCAGCCGGCCGGGACAGGATCTGTACGAGCAGTACTTC. It codes for CASSRPGQDLYEQYF.

This clonotype was observed at least ten times. At one of its ends the junction is not consistent with the germline gene, which may arise from a read error. The DNA for the CDR3 is TGTGCCAACAGTTTAACGTCTGGTAGGACTAGAGAGTTCTTC. Its protein product is CANSLTSGRTREFF. The J gene is TRBJ2-4, the V gene TRBV28; 7 positions match TRBD2. The germline CDR1 and CDR2 sequences are MDHEN and SYDVKM. CDR3 length: 14 residues.

In its sample, this clonotype was seen many times. The chain recombines TRBV5-1 with TRBJ1-1, with D tentatively TRBD1 (5 bases). CDR3 size: 14 residues. The V end was cut by 0 bases, the J end by 4 bases, with 10 bases between. Germline V CDR1 and CDR2: SGHRS, YFSETQ. The CDR3 region is CASSLDIRGTEAFF. The CDR3 nucleotides are TGCGCCAGCAGCTTGGACATTAGGGGCACTGAAGCTTTCTTT.

The chain links TRBV11-2 to TRBJ1-5; unclear D gene. V lost 6 bases and J lost 1, with 13 bases in between. This CDR3 has 15 amino acids. Germline CDR1 reads SGHAT; CDR2 reads FQNNGV. The CDR3 DNA sequence: TGTGCCAGCAGTGATGGAGCAATAAGCAATCAGCCCCAGCATTTT. Residues: CASSDGAISNQPQHF.

As concerns this clonotype: Mismatch with germline at one junction end may stem from a read error. The chain has TRBV11-1 and TRBJ2-5; D perhaps matches TRBD1 (5 bases). Germline V lookup: CDR1 SGHAT, CDR2 FQDESV (reference sequence). This CDR3 is built from 14 residues. The CDR3 region has the DNA TGTGCCGGCAGCCCATCGCAGGGTGGCGAGACCCAGTACTTC. Translated: CAGSPSQGGETQYF.

Only one count was recorded for this clonotype. Here the CDR3 omits its conserved ending phenylalanine or tryptophan, so a read error is the likely source. The chain joins TRBV24-1 to TRBJ1-5, with D hard to call. The CDR3 extends over 12 amino acids. Germline V CDR1 and CDR2: KGHDR, SFDVKD. CDR3 in DNA: TGTGCTATGGACGGGAAGAATCATCCCCAGCATGTT. Translated: CAMDGKNHPQHV.

This clonotype has just a few counts. The rearrangement joins TRBV6-1 to TRBJ2-2; D unclear. V lost 2 bases and J 5 bases, leaving 6 bases between the germline ends. The CDR3 totals 13 residues. Germline V gene data show CDR1 as MNHNS and CDR2 as SASEGT. The CDR3 loop reads CASSELETGELFF. DNA for the CDR3: TGTGCCAGCAGTGAACTGGAGACCGGGGAGCTGTTTTTT.

This clonotype appeared many times. The chain uses TRBV9 and TRBJ2-5; D call uncertain. The CDR3 length is 13 residues. CDR1 SGDLS and CDR2 YYNGEE come from the germline V gene. Trimming cost V 0 bases and J 3 bases, with 6 bases left between them. The CDR3 DNA reads TGTGCCAGCAGCGTAGGTGCGAAAGAGACCCAGTACTTC. Translation: CASSVGAKETQYF. The full variable domain, rest sourced from reference TRBV9 and TRBJ2-5, is DSGVTQTPKHLITATGQRVTLRCSPRSGDLSVYWYQQSLDQGLQFLIQYYNGEERAKGNILERFSAQQFPDLHSELNLSSLELGDSALYFCASSVGAKETQYFGPGTRLLVL.

This sequence joins TRBV28 and TRBJ1-2, with D tentatively TRBD1 (5 bases). The CDR3 spans 16 residues. With 5 bases removed from V and 1 base from J, the gap between germline ends came to 17 bases. CDR1 MDHEN and CDR2 SYDVKM come from the germline V gene. CDR3 nucleotides: TGTGCCAGCAGTCCTCGGGGGAGCGGTAGTAACTATGGCTACACCTTC. Amino acid sequence: CASSPRGSGSNYGYTF.

Points on this clonotype: The final CDR3 position lacks the conserved phenylalanine or tryptophan, pointing to a likely read error. The chain recombines TRBV20-1 with TRBJ2-7; D is ambiguous. Trimming removed 1 base at V and 3 bases at J, with 16 bases between. Germline CDR1 DFQATT, CDR2 SNEGSKA (reference sequence). The CDR3 spans 15 residues. CDR3 coding DNA: TGCAGTGCTAGAGTAGGGCAGGTCCGTGACTACGAGCAGTACTAC. This translates into CSARVGQVRDYEQYY.

The gene calls are TRBV25-1 and TRBJ2-5, with TRBD2 matching over 10 bases. CDR1 and CDR2 from the germline V gene are MGHDK and SYGVNS. CDR3 length: 15 amino acids. The junction had 7 bases not matched to a gene; V was cut back by 5 bases and J by 4 bases. The CDR3 sequence is CASSLIAGGGETQYF. Here the CDR3 DNA reads TGTGCCAGCAGTTTAATAGCGGGAGGCGGAGAGACCCAGTACTTC.

There are many counts of this clonotype. The J gene is TRBJ1-1, the V gene TRBV7-2; D possibly corresponds to TRBD1 (5 bases). Germline assignment: CDR1 SGHTA and CDR2 FQGNSA. Trimming shortened V by 1 base and J by 5 bases, and 14 bases separated the two germline ends. The CDR3 runs 15 residues. The CDR3 here is CASSLGRAAETEAFF. The CDR3 DNA reads as TGTGCCAGCAGCTTAGGCAGGGCTGCGGAGACTGAAGCTTTCTTT.

The chain uses TRBV29-1 and TRBJ2-5; TRBD2 matches at 15 bases. Unmatched junction bases numbered 3, after V lost 3 bases and J lost 4 bases. CDR3 size: 15 residues. CDR1 and CDR2 (germline): SQVTM, ANQGSEA. This CDR3 reads CSVDGLAGGPETQYF. The CDR3, as DNA: TGCAGCGTTGATGGACTAGCGGGAGGGCCAGAGACCCAGTACTTC.

This clonotype was seen many times. CDR3 coding DNA: TGTGCCAGCAGTTTCGGAGGAGCGGGTTACGAGCAGTACTTC. Protein sequence: CASSFGGAGYEQYF. The J gene is TRBJ2-7, the V gene TRBV12-3 or TRBV12-4, with a tentative D call TRBD2 (6 bases). The CDR3 covers 14 residues. V was pared by 3 bases and J by 4 bases, with 13 bases between.

This clonotype was counted many times. The chain employs TRBV20-1 and TRBJ2-7, with D tentatively TRBD2 (7 bases). The germline V gene has CDR1 DFQATT and CDR2 SNEGSKA (reference sequence). The CDR3 contains 13 residues. Trimming removed 8 bases at V and 2 bases at J, with 16 bases between. The CDR3 nucleotides are TGCAGTTCCACCCTGGGGGGGCCCTACGAGCAGTACTTC. Its protein product is CSSTLGGPYEQYF.

The sample holds many counts of this clonotype. The chain joins TRBV28 to TRBJ2-7, with a tentative D call TRBD1 (6 bases). V lost 2 bases to trimming and J lost 2 bases, with 13 bases between them. The CDR3 sequence is 15 residues long. CDR1 and CDR2 from the germline V gene are MDHEN and SYDVKM. The CDR3 DNA reads TGTGCCAGCAGTTTAATTGAGGGGGAAGCCTACGAGCAGTACTTC. Protein sequence: CASSLIEGEAYEQYF.

This clonotype was counted at least ten times. The chain employs TRBV7-2 and TRBJ1-2, with D maybe TRBD1 (5 bases). Germline values: CDR1 SGHTA, CDR2 FQGNSA. Trimming removed 9 bases at V and 4 bases at J, with 9 bases between. The CDR3 totals 11 residues. The CDR3 DNA sequence: TGTGCCAGATTGGACATCTATGGCTACACCTTC. This sequence encodes CARLDIYGYTF.